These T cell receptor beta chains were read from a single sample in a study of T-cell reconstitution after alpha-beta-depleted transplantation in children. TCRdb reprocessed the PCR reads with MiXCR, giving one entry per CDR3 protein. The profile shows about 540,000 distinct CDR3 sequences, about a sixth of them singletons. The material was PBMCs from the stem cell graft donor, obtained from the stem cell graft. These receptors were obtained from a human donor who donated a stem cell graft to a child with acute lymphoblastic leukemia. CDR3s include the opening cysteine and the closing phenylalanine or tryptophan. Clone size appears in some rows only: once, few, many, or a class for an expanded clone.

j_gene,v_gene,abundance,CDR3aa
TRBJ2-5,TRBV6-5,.,CASSYSQGWRETQYF
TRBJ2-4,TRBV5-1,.,CASSFEEAVQYF
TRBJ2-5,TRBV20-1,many,CSARLAGAWQETQYF
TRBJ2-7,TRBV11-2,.,CASSLDLASGSYEQYF
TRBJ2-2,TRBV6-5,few,CASSYAGGTGELFF
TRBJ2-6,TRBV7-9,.,CASSLARMDSGANVLTF
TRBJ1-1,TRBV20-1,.,CSAREEGTGTGTEAFF
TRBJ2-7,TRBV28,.,CAGKAGSSYEQYF
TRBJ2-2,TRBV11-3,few,CASSLGLGQNTGELFF
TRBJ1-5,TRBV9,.,CASSPLSGQPQHF
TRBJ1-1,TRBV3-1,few,CASTRAMNTEAFF
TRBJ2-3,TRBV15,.,CATSTQLGDTQYF
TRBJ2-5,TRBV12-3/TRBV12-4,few,CASSSGLAGGPETQYF
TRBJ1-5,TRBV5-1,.,CASSLETPNQPQHF
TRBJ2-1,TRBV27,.,CASSVFLGGSYNEQFF
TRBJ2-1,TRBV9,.,CASSVDGQYNEQFF
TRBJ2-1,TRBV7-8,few,CASSLTRREVPHEQFF
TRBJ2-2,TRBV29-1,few,CSVEGGDTGELFF
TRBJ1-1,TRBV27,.,CASSSPGLRGPEAFF
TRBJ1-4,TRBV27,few,CASSGAGGFEKLFF
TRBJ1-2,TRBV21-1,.,CASRTQGEGYTF
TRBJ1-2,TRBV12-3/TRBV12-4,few,CASSIARAHGYTF
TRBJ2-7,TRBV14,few,CASSQDSSGVVVGYEQYF
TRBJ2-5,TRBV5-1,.,CASRSSGRTGETQYF
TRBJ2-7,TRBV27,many,CASSLSYSYEQYF
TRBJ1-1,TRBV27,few,CASSSTGYVTEAFF
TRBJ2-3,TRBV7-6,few,CASSHQSDTQYF
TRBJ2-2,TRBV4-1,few,CASSQGNGRSRTGELFF
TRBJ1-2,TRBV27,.,CASTRADRRDNYGYTF
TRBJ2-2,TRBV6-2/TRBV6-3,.,CASSWQMSFSDTGELFF
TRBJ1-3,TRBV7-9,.,CASSLGRNTIYF
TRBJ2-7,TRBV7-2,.,CASTLYGAGIYEQYF
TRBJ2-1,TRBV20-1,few,CSAVRGGSSYNEQFF
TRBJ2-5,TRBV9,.,CASSVGGQGQETQYF
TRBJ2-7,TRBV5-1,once,CAPPRAGRQIYEQYF
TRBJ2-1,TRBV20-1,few,CSARSSGSPAPYNEQFF
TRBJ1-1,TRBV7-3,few,CASSLVPINTEAFF
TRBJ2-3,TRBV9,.,CASSVSGTSTDTQYF
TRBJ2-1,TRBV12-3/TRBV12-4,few,CASRETKSSGSYNEQFF
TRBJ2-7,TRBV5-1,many,CASSLITTYEQYF
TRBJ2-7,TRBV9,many,CASSVGQSYEQYF
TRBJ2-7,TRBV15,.,CATSTTGFYEQYF
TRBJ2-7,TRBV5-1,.,CASSLGGEQREQYF
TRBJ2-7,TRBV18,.,CASSPAGKYEQYF
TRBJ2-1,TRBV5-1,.,CASRPTSAVEQFF
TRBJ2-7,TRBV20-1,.,CSARDPPSGATYEQYF
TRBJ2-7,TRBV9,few,CASSPATGYEQYF
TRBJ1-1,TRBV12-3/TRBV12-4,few,CASKVRGGFGATEAFF